The 6 T cell receptor beta chains reported below all come from one sample, sequenced in a study of CD4 T cells in relation to SARS-CoV-2 and coronaviruses. Clones were sequenced by immunoSEQ multiplex PCR, and TCRdb holds only the in-frame ones, with some missing. The sample yields approximately 27,000 clones, 75% seen once. Before the COVID-19 pandemic, during about 2010-2018, CD4+ T cells were taken from unexposed donors. CD4+ T cells were isolated from the cells after around 10 days of culture. Which antigens these TCRs recognize remains unknown. Sequencing was carried out using CD4+ T cells from PBMCs, cultured in vitro. The receptor source for this set is a human donor in good health.

This clone was picked up a small number of times. V and J are TRBV29-1 and TRBJ1-3; D call uncertain. The CDR3 is made up of 11 amino acids. Between the trimmed V and J ends, which lost 5 bases and 8 bases, there was a span of 10 bases. CDR1 SQVTM and CDR2 ANQGSEA come from the germline V gene. CDR3 DNA: TGCAGCGTTAAGTCGAGGGACACCATATATTTT. Translated, it gives CSVKSRDTIYF.

This clone was observed a single time. The chain links TRBV4-1 to TRBJ2-1; D is possibly TRBD1 (5 bases). This CDR3 spans 16 amino acids. Germline CDR1 and CDR2: MGHRA and YSYEKL. Between the trimmed V and J ends, which lost 0 bases and 7 bases, there was a span of 16 bases. CDR3 in DNA: TGCGCCAGCAGCCAAGACAGGGCAGGGTTGATGAATGAGCAGTTCTTC. Its protein product is CASSQDRAGLMNEQFF.

The chain uses TRBV19 and TRBJ1-1, with TRBD1 as a possible D gene (6 bases). V was shortened by 6 bases and J by 0 bases, with 11 bases between the two germline ends. Germline V gene sequence: CDR1 LNHDA, CDR2 SQIVND (reference sequence). CDR3 length equals 14 residues. The CDR3: CASRAGTMNTEAFF. As DNA, the CDR3 is TGTGCCAGTAGGGCCGGGACAATGAACACTGAAGCTTTCTTT.

The J gene is TRBJ2-7, the V gene TRBV4-1, with D hard to call. This CDR3 is built from 14 residues. Germline values: CDR1 MGHRA, CDR2 YSYEKL. Trimming pared 0 bases from V and 2 bases from J, leaving 8 bases between. CDR3 nucleotides: TGCGCCAGCAGCCAAGAATCTGGTCCCTACGAGCAGTACTTC. Amino acid sequence: CASSQESGPYEQYF.

The chain couples TRBV5-6 to TRBJ2-4, with 7 bases lining up with TRBD1. Germline trimming cut 0 bases from V and 1 base from J; bases unmatched to any gene: 4. CDR3 size: 16 residues. CDR1 is SGHDT and CDR2 is YYEEEE in the germline V gene. The CDR3 sequence: CASSLGLTGAKNIQYF. The CDR3 nucleotides are TGTGCCAGCAGCTTGGGACTGACAGGGGCCAAAAACATTCAGTACTTC.

The rearrangement links TRBV7-2 to TRBJ2-3; D ambiguous. Germline V lookup: CDR1 SGHTA, CDR2 FQGNSA. The V end lost 3 bases, the J end lost 2 bases, and 12 bases lay between the germline ends. The CDR3 totals 15 residues. The CDR3 loop reads CASSLGSAHTDTQYF. DNA for the CDR3: TGTGCCAGCAGCTTGGGCAGCGCCCACACAGATACGCAGTATTTT.